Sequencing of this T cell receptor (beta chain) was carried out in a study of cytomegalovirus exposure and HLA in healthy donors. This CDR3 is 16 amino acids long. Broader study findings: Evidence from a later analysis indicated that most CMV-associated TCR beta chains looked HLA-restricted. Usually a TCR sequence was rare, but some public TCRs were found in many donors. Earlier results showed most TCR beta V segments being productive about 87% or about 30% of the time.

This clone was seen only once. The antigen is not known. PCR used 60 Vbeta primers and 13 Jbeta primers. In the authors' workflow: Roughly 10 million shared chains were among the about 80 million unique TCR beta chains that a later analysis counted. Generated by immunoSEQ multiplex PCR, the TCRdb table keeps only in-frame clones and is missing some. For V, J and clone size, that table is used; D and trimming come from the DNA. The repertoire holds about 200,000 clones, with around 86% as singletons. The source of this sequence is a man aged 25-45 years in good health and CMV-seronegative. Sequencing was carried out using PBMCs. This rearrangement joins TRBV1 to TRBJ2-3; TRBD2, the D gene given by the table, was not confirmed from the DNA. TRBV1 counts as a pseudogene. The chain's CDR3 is CTSSQGEGRDTDTQYF. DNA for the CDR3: TGCACCAGCAGCCAAGGCGAGGGGAGGGACACAGATACGCAGTATTTT.